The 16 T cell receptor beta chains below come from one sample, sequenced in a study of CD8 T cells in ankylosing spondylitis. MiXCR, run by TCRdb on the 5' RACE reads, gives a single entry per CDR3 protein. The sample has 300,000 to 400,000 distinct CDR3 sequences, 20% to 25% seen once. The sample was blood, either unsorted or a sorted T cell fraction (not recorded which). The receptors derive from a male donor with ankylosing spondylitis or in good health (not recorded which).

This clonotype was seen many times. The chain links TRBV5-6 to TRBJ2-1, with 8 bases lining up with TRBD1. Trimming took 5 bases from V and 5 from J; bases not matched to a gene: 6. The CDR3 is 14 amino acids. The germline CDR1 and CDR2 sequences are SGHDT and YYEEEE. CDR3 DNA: TGTGCCAGCAGTTTAGGACAGGGAAACAATGAGCAGTTCTTC. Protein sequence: CASSLGQGNNEQFF.

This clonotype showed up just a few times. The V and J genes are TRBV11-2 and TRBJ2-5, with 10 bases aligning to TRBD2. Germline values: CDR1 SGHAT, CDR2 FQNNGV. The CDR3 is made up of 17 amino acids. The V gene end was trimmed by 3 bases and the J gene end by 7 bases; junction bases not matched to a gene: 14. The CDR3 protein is CASSFPQRTSGERTQYF. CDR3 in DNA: TGTGCCAGCAGCTTCCCACAACGGACTAGCGGCGAGAGGACCCAGTACTTC.

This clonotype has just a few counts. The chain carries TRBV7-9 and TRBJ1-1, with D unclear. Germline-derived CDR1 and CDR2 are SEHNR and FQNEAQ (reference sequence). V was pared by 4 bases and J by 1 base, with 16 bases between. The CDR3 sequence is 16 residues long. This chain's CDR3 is CASSSTLWTANTEAFF. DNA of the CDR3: TGTGCCAGCAGCTCCACTCTATGGACGGCGAACACTGAAGCTTTCTTT.

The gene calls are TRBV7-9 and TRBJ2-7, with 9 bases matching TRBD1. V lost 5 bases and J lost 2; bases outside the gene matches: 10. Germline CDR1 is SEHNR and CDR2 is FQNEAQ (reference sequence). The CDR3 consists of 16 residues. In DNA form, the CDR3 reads TGTGCCAGCAGCCCCCGGGCGACAGGGGGTCCCTACGAGCAGTACTTC. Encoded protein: CASSPRATGGPYEQYF.

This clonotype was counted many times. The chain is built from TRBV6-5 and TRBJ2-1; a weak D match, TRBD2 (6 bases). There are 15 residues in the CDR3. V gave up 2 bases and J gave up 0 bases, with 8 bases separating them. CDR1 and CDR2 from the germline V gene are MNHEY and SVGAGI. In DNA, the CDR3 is TGTGCCAGCAGTTACCTCGGGGGCTCCTACAATGAGCAGTTCTTC. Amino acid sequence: CASSYLGGSYNEQFF.

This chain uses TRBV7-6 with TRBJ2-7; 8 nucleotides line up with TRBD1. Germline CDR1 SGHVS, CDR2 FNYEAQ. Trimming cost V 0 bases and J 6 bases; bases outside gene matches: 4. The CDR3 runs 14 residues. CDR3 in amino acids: CASSLAGQAIEQYF. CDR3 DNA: TGTGCCAGCAGCTTAGCGGGACAGGCAATCGAGCAGTACTTC.

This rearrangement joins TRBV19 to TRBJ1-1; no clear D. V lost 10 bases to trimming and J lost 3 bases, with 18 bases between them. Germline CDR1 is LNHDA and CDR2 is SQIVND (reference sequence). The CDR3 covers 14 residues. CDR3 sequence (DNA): TGTGCCACCAAGAGGAGGTTTGGGTACACTGAAGCTTTCTTT. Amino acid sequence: CATKRRFGYTEAFF.

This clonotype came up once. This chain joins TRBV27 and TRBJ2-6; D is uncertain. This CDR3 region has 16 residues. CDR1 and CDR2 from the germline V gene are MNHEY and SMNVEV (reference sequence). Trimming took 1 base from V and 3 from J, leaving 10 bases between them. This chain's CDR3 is CASSLWLGYGANVLTF. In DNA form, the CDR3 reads TGTGCCAGCAGTTTATGGTTGGGGTATGGGGCCAACGTCCTGACTTTC. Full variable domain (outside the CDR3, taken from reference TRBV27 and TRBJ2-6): EAQVTQNPRYLITVTGKKLTVTCSQNMNHEYMSWYRQDPGLGLRQIYYSMNVEVTDKGDVPEGYKVSRKEKRNFPLILESPSPNQTSLYFCASSLWLGYGANVLTFGAGSRLTVL.

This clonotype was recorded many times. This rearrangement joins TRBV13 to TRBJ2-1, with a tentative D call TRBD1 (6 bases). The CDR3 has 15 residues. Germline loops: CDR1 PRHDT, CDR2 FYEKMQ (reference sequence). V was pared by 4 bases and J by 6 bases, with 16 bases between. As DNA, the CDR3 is TGTGCCAGCAGCTCGGGACAAGGAGGCGTCAATGAGCAGTTCTTC. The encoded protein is CASSSGQGGVNEQFF.

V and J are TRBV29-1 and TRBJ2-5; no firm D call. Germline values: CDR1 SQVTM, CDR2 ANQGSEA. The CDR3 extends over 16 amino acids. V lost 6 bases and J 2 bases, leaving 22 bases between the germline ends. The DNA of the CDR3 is TGCAGCGTCTCGCCGGGCGGAGCAGCGCCACAAGAGACCCAGTACTTC. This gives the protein CSVSPGGAAPQETQYF.

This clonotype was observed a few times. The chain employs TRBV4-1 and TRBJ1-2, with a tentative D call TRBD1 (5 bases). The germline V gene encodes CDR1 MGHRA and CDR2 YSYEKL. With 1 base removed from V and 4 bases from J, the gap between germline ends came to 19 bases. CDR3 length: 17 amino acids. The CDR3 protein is CASSQVMGEGDLYGYTF. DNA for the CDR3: TGCGCCAGCAGCCAAGTGATGGGGGAAGGGGACCTCTATGGCTACACCTTC.

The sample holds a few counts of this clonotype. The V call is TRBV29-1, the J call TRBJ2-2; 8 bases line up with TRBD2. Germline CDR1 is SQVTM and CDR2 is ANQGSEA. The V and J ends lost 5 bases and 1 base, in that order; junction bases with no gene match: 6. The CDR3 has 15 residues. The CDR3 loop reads CSVRGGPLNTGELFF. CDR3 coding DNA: TGCAGCGTTCGCGGGGGGCCTTTGAACACCGGGGAGCTGTTTTTT.

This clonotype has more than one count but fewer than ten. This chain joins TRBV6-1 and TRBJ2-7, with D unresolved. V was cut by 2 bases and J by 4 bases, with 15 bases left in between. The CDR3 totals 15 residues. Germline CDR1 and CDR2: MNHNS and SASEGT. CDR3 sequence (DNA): TGTGCCAGCAGTGAATGGAGTTGGTCAACTTACGAGCAGTACTTC. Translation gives CASSEWSWSTYEQYF.

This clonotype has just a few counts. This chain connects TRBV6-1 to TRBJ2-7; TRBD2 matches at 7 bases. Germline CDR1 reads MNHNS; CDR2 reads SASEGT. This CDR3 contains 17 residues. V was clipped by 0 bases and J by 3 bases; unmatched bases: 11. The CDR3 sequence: CASSEAGRGKFIYEQYF. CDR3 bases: TGTGCCAGCAGTGAAGCGGGGAGGGGAAAATTCATCTACGAGCAGTACTTC.

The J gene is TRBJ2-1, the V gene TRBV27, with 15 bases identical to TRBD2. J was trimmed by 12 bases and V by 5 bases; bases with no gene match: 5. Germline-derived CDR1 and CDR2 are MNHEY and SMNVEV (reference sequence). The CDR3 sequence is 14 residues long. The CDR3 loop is CASSPGTSGGRQFF. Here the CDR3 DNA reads TGTGCCAGCAGTCCGGGGACTAGCGGGGGGAGGCAGTTCTTC.

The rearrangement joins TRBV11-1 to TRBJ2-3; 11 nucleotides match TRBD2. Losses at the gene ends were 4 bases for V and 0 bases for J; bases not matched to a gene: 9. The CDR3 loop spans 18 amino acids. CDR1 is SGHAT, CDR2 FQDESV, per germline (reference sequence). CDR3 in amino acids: CASSSGLAAALSTDTQYF. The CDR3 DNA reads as TGTGCCAGCAGCTCGGGACTAGCGGCCGCTCTAAGCACAGATACGCAGTATTTT.